Below, 30 T cell receptor beta chains from the same sample are listed, as sequenced in a study of T cell repertoires in cytomegalovirus infection. These receptors' targets are unknown. TCRdb processed the reads anew with MiXCR; each CDR3 protein has one entry. The sample shows some 900,000 distinct CDR3 sequences, about 31% of them seen only once. This specimen consisted of cultured CD8+ T cells from PBMCs, obtained from culture after CMV antigen stimulation. These receptors came from a human donor in good health (CMV status not recorded). Some clones in this sample may be carry-over from other donors' samples.

V usage is TRBV19 and J usage is TRBJ1-1, with TRBD1 matching over 7 bases. Germline V lookup: CDR1 LNHDA, CDR2 SQIVND (reference sequence). The CDR3 runs 19 residues. Trimming removed 4 bases from V and 0 bases from J; junction bases left unmatched: 17. The CDR3 sequence is CASSRTDGGRGIMNTEAFF. The CDR3 DNA follows: TGTGCCAGTAGTAGGACAGACGGGGGCAGGGGGATAATGAACACTGAAGCTTTCTTT.

The rearrangement uses TRBV27 and TRBJ2-7, with 10 bases lining up with TRBD1. The CDR3 extends over 16 amino acids. V lost 2 bases, J lost 4 bases, and 8 bases stayed unmatched. CDR1 and CDR2 (germline): MNHEY, SMNVEV (reference sequence). CDR3 loop: CASSLKRGQGIYEQYF. The DNA of the CDR3 is TGTGCCAGCAGTTTAAAAAGGGGACAGGGGATTTACGAGCAGTACTTC.

This clonotype was observed a handful of times. This sequence joins TRBV28 and TRBJ1-2; D unresolved. V lost 6 bases to trimming and J lost 1 base, with 9 bases between them. The germline CDR1 and CDR2 sequences are MDHEN and SYDVKM. The CDR3 runs 13 residues. CDR3 sequence reads: CASRTGINYGYTF. In nucleotides, the CDR3 is TGTGCCAGCAGGACCGGGATTAACTATGGCTACACCTTC.

This clonotype was detected a few times. J is TRBJ2-1 and V is TRBV7-2; possibly TRBD1 or TRBD2 for D (6 bases each). Germline V gene lookup returns CDR1 SGHTA and CDR2 FQGNSA. The CDR3 loop spans 14 amino acids. Trimming left V 1 base short and J 9 bases short, with 13 bases between. The CDR3 protein is CASSLGGAGSEQFF. The CDR3 DNA reads as TGTGCCAGCAGCTTAGGGGGGGCAGGGAGTGAGCAGTTCTTC.

This chain connects TRBV9 to TRBJ1-2, with no clear D. Germline V gene lookup returns CDR1 SGDLS and CDR2 YYNGEE. CDR3 length: 13 amino acids. Trimming pared 0 bases from V and 2 bases from J, leaving 5 bases between. CDR3 residues: CASSVVENYGYTF. DNA of the CDR3: TGTGCCAGCAGCGTAGTGGAGAACTATGGCTACACCTTC. Supplemented by reference TRBV9 and TRBJ1-2, the full variable domain reads DSGVTQTPKHLITATGQRVTLRCSPRSGDLSVYWYQQSLDQGLQFLIQYYNGEERAKGNILERFSAQQFPDLHSELNLSSLELGDSALYFCASSVVENYGYTFGSGTRLTVV.

There are many counts of this clonotype. CDR3 amino acids: CASSLGQNSNYGYTF. In nucleotides, the CDR3 is TGTGCCAGCAGCTTGGGACAGAACTCTAACTATGGCTACACCTTC. The rearrangement joins TRBV7-2 to TRBJ1-2; 7 positions match TRBD1. CDR3 size: 15 residues. Germline V CDR1 and CDR2: SGHTA, FQGNSA. The V and J ends lost 3 bases and 0 bases, in that order; junction bases with no gene match: 4.

The rearrangement joins TRBV7-9 to TRBJ1-2; 7 bases are a match to TRBD1. Germline V CDR1 and CDR2: SEHNR, FQNEAQ (reference sequence). Losses at the gene ends were 4 bases for V and 4 bases for J; bases not matched to a gene: 15. CDR3 size: 17 residues. DNA of the CDR3: TGTGCCAGCAGCTCAAAGCGGTCCGGGACAGCCCTCTATGGCTACACCTTC. Translated, it gives CASSSKRSGTALYGYTF.

The table lists this clonotype with a few counts. The chain uses TRBV2 and TRBJ2-5, with a weak D call TRBD2 (5 bases). CDR1 is SNHLY, CDR2 FYNNEI, per germline. The length of the CDR3 is 13 residues. Trimming left V 2 bases short and J 4 bases short, with 8 bases between. CDR3 nucleotides: TGTGCCAGCAGTGAAAGAGGGAGAGAGACCCAGTACTTC. The encoded protein is CASSERGRETQYF.

The CDR3 reads CASSQAQGAYEQYF. The CDR3, as DNA: TGCGCCAGCAGCCAAGCACAGGGGGCCTACGAGCAGTACTTC. The chain has TRBV4-1 and TRBJ2-7; TRBD1 matches 8 bases. The CDR3 runs to 14 residues. Germline CDR1 and CDR2: MGHRA and YSYEKL. J lost 2 bases, V lost 1 base, and 1 base had no gene match.

V usage is TRBV7-4 and J usage is TRBJ1-2; D is unclear. Trimming stripped 5 bases from V and 2 bases from J, with 12 bases between. CDR1 SGHVT and CDR2 SQSDAQ come from the germline V gene. The CDR3 contains 14 residues. The DNA of the CDR3 is TGTGCCAGCAGCCAAGAGCAGAGAAACTATGGCTACACCTTC. Amino acid sequence: CASSQEQRNYGYTF.

This clonotype has only a few counts. V is TRBV7-9 and J is TRBJ2-2, with 10 bases that match TRBD2. The length of the CDR3 is 16 residues. The junction had 7 bases not matched to a gene; V was cut back by 5 bases and J by 4 bases. The germline V gene has CDR1 SEHNR and CDR2 FQNEAQ (reference sequence). The CDR3 coding sequence is TGTGCCAGCAGCGTCACTAGCGGGGTTATCACCGGGGAGCTGTTTTTT. Its protein is CASSVTSGVITGELFF.

There are many counts of this clonotype. The rearrangement links TRBV7-9 to TRBJ2-2; D gene unclear. From germline, CDR1 is SEHNR and CDR2 FQNEAQ (reference sequence). The CDR3 loop spans 14 amino acids. The V end was cut by 1 base, the J end by 0 bases, with 3 bases between. The CDR3 sequence is CASSLGSNTGELFF. The CDR3 bases are TGTGCCAGCAGCTTAGGATCGAACACCGGGGAGCTGTTTTTT.

This chain joins TRBV29-1 and TRBJ2-3; weak D call: TRBD1 (6 bases). Deletions cut 6 bases from V and 2 bases from J, with 15 bases between. Germline V gene data show CDR1 as SQVTM and CDR2 as ANQGSEA. The CDR3 contains 14 residues. The CDR3 protein is CSVHGQKLTDTQYF. The CDR3 nucleotides read TGCAGCGTCCATGGACAGAAACTCACAGATACGCAGTATTTT.

The V and J genes are TRBV27 and TRBJ1-1; no reliable D call. Germline-derived CDR1 and CDR2 are MNHEY and SMNVEV (reference sequence). CDR3 length equals 12 residues. V lost 5 bases to trimming and J lost 10 bases, with 14 bases between them. The CDR3 reads CASSDRGVRAFF. CDR3 DNA sequence: TGTGCCAGCAGTGACCGGGGAGTGAGAGCTTTCTTT.

The rearrangement uses TRBV7-9 and TRBJ1-4, with D perhaps matching TRBD1 (6 bases). Between the trimmed V and J ends, which lost 8 bases and 1 base, there was a span of 17 bases. This CDR3 has 16 residues. Germline lookup yields CDR1 SEHNR and CDR2 FQNEAQ (reference sequence). The CDR3 DNA reads TGTGCCAGCGGGGCCCGCGGGGGCAGAACTAATGAAAAACTGTTTTTT. As protein: CASGARGGRTNEKLFF.

The J gene is TRBJ2-1, the V gene TRBV14; TRBD1 is a possible D gene (6 bases). In germline, CDR1 is SGHDN, CDR2 FVKESK. CDR3 size: 16 residues. V was pared by 1 base and J by 4 bases, with 14 bases between. Here the CDR3 reads CASSQVTGLVYNEQFF. In nucleotides, the CDR3 is TGTGCCAGCAGCCAAGTCACAGGGCTAGTATACAATGAGCAGTTCTTC.

A few counts support this clonotype. The CDR3 protein is CASSKGAPTEAFF. CDR3 bases: TGTGCCAGCAGCAAGGGGGCGCCCACTGAAGCTTTCTTT. This chain joins TRBV7-9 and TRBJ1-1; 7 nucleotides align to TRBD1. Germline V lookup: CDR1 SEHNR, CDR2 FQNEAQ (reference sequence). The V gene end was trimmed by 5 bases and the J gene end by 4 bases; junction bases not matched to a gene: 4. The CDR3 totals 13 residues.

The DNA for the CDR3 is TGTGCCAGCAGGGGACAGGGGACCCTCAATGAGCAGTTCTTC. As protein: CASRGQGTLNEQFF. The gene calls are TRBV6-6 and TRBJ2-1, with 10 bases fitting TRBD1. The CDR3 is made up of 14 amino acids. The V gene's germline CDR1 is MNHNY and CDR2 SVGAGI (reference sequence). Trimming removed 6 bases from V and 6 bases from J; junction bases left unmatched: 5.

The chain combines TRBV4-1 with TRBJ1-2; D gene uncertain. V lost 3 bases, J lost 1 base, and 6 bases lay in between. Germline-derived CDR1 and CDR2 are MGHRA and YSYEKL. The CDR3 extends over 13 amino acids. CDR3 DNA: TGCGCCAGCAGCCATGGCGGTAACTATGGCTACACCTTC. It yields the protein CASSHGGNYGYTF.

The chain recombines TRBV7-6 with TRBJ1-1, with D possibly matching TRBD1 (6 bases). This CDR3 has 16 amino acids. Germline assignment: CDR1 SGHVS and CDR2 FNYEAQ. V was clipped by 5 bases and J by 0 bases, with 16 bases between them. CDR3 in DNA: TGTGCCAGCAGCCCGCGGGACACGGTTTTGAACACTGAAGCTTTCTTT. Residues: CASSPRDTVLNTEAFF.

V is TRBV29-1 and J is TRBJ2-1, with D unclear. There are 14 residues in the CDR3. The ends were cut back, 0 bases at V and 0 bases at J, with 6 bases in the middle. The germline gives CDR1 SQVTM, CDR2 ANQGSEA. The CDR3 region has the DNA TGCAGCGTTGAAGACACCAACTCCTACAATGAGCAGTTCTTC. Encoded protein: CSVEDTNSYNEQFF.

In this sample, this clonotype turned up a few times. J is TRBJ2-2 and V is TRBV20-1; D gene uncertain. The CDR3 has 11 amino acids. Trimming took 3 bases from V and 5 from J, leaving 4 bases between them. Germline V CDR1 and CDR2: DFQATT, SNEGSKA (reference sequence). CDR3 amino acids: CSARETGELFF. The CDR3 nucleotides are TGCAGTGCTAGGGAGACCGGGGAGCTGTTTTTT.

A remark on this clonotype: An end of the junction differs from the germline gene, which may be a read error. This rearrangement joins TRBV6-5 to TRBJ1-1; TRBD1 aligns across 7 bases. The CDR3 has 13 residues. From germline, CDR1 is MNHEY and CDR2 SVGAGI. The CDR3 DNA reads TGTGTCAGCAGACAGGGCATGGGCACTGAAGCTTTCTTT. Its protein product is CVSRQGMGTEAFF.

The genes are TRBV10-2 and TRBJ1-1; D not certain. The CDR3 extends over 13 amino acids. Germline CDR1 reads WSHSY; CDR2 reads SAAADI. V lost 4 bases, J lost 1 base, and 7 bases lay in between. This CDR3 reads CASSGQENTEAFF. CDR3 nucleotide sequence: TGCGCCAGCAGTGGGCAGGAGAACACTGAAGCTTTCTTT.

This clonotype has a handful of counts. The rearrangement joins TRBV5-4 to TRBJ2-2, with D unclear. V lost 4 bases to trimming and J lost 2 bases, with 18 bases between them. Germline V gene data show CDR1 as SGHNT and CDR2 as YYREEE (reference sequence). The CDR3 spans 17 residues. The CDR3 loop is CASSPNPGSDNTGELFF. The CDR3 nucleotides read TGTGCCAGCAGCCCTAATCCCGGGTCAGATAACACCGGGGAGCTGTTTTTT. The whole variable domain, remainder taken from reference TRBV5-4 and TRBJ2-2, is ETGVTQSPTHLIKTRGQQVTLRCSSQSGHNTVSWYQQALGQGPQFIFQYYREEENGRGNFPPRFSGLQFPNYSSELNVNALELDDSALYLCASSPNPGSDNTGELFFGEGSRLTVL.

The rearrangement links TRBV2 to TRBJ1-1; D remains ambiguous. Trimming took off 0 bases at V and 4 bases at J, with 12 bases between the two ends. The germline V gene has CDR1 SNHLY and CDR2 FYNNEI. The CDR3 is made up of 15 amino acids. The CDR3 bases are TGTGCCAGCAGTGAAGCGAGGGCAAGTGGCACTGAAGCTTTCTTT. It is translated as CASSEARASGTEAFF.

This clonotype occurred a few times. In nucleotides, the CDR3 is TGTGCCAGCAGTTCACAGGGGGGAAGGGAGACCCAGTACTTC. Amino acid sequence: CASSSQGGRETQYF. V is TRBV28 and J is TRBJ2-5; TRBD1 matches 8 bases. This CDR3 contains 14 residues. V lost 4 bases to trimming and J lost 5 bases; unmatched junction nucleotides: 6. The germline V gene encodes CDR1 MDHEN and CDR2 SYDVKM.

The CDR3 DNA reads TGTGCCAGCAGTCCGGGACTAGCGGGGGTGGGACCCTACAATGAGCAGTTCTTC. Translating gives CASSPGLAGVGPYNEQFF. The chain combines TRBV28 with TRBJ2-1; 14 nucleotides align to TRBD2. The germline V gene encodes CDR1 MDHEN and CDR2 SYDVKM. CDR3 size: 18 residues. V lost 5 bases to trimming and J lost 2 bases; unmatched junction nucleotides: 8.

This clonotype came up a few times. This chain joins TRBV7-9 and TRBJ1-5; no firm D call. The CDR3 length is 14 residues. V was shortened by 0 bases and J by 4 bases, with 7 bases between the two germline ends. CDR1 and CDR2 from the germline V gene are SEHNR and FQNEAQ (reference sequence). CDR3 DNA: TGTGCCAGCAGCTTAGCCCGGAAGAATCAGCCCCAGCATTTT. Translating gives CASSLARKNQPQHF.

This clonotype was seen a few times. The J gene is TRBJ2-3, the V gene TRBV7-3; D remains unclear. The CDR3 covers 14 residues. Germline loops: CDR1 SGHTA, CDR2 FQGTGA. V was shortened by 5 bases and J by 0 bases, with 9 bases between the two germline ends. The CDR3 region has the DNA TGTGCCAGCAGCCGCCCGGATAGCACAGATACGCAGTATTTT. Protein sequence: CASSRPDSTDTQYF.